This T cell receptor (beta chain) is from a study of control samples from healthy donors and cancer patients. This clone was recorded once. V was pared by 6 bases and J by 3 bases, with 5 bases between. The CDR3 sequence is 13 residues long. The germline CDR1 and CDR2 sequences are KGHDR and SFDVKD. The repertoire was sequenced with immunoSEQ multiplex PCR; TCRdb's copy has only in-frame clones and lacks some. The sample consists of 130,000 or so clones, roughly 92% of them appearing once. This TCR came from a man between 18 and 35 years old in good health. The gene calls are TRBV24-1 and TRBJ2-6; D is ambiguous. The material sequenced was blood. CDR3 amino acids: CATSTGGANVLTF. CDR3 in DNA: TGTGCCACCAGTACCGGTGGGGCCAACGTCCTGACTTTC.